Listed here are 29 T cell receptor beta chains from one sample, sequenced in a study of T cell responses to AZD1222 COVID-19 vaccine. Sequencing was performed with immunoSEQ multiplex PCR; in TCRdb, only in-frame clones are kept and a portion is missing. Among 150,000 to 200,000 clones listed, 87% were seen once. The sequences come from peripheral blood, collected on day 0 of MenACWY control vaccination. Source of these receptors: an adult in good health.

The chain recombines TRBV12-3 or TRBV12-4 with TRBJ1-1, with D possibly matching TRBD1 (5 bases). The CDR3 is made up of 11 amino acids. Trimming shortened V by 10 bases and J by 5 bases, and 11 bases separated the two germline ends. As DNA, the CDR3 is TGTGCCACTTGGGGGGGGACTGAAGCTTTCTTT. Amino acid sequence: CATWGGTEAFF.

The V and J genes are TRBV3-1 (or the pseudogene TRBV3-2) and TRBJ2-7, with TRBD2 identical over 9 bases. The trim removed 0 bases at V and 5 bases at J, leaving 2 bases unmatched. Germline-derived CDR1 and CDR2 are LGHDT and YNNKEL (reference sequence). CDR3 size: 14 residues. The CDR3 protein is CASSQDASGDEQYF. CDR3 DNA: TGTGCCAGCAGCCAAGATGCTAGCGGGGACGAGCAGTACTTC.

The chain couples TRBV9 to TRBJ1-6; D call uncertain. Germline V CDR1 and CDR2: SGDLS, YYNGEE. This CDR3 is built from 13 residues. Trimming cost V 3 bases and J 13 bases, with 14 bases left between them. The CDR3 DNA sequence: TGTGCCAGCAGCGGGGCGGTGGTGGGGCCCCTCCACTTT. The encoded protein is CASSGAVVGPLHF.

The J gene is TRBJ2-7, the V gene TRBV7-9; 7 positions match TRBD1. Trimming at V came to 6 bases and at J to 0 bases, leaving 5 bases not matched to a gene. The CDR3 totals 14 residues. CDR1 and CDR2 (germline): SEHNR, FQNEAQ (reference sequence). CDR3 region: CASSTGTASYEQYF. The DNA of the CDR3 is TGTGCCAGCAGTACCGGGACAGCCTCCTACGAGCAGTACTTC. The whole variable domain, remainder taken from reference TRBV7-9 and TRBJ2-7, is DTGVSQNPRHKITKRGQNVTFRCDPISEHNRLYWYRQTLGQGPEFLTYFQNEAQLEKSRLLSDRFSAERPKGSFSTLEIQRTEQGDSAMYLCASSTGTASYEQYFGPGTRLTVT.

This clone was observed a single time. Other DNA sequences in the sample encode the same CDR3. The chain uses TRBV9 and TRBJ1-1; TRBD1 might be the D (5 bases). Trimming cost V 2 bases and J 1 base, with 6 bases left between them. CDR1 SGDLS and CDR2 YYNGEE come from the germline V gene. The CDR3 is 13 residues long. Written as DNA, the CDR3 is TGTGCCAGCAGCGTGGGACCGAACACTGAAGCTTTCTTT. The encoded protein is CASSVGPNTEAFF.

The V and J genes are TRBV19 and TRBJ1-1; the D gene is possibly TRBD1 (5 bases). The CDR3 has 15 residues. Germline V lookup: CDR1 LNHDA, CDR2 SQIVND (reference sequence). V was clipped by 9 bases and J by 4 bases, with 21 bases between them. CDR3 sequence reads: CASLERAQGGTEAFF. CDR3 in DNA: TGTGCCAGCCTGGAAAGGGCGCAGGGCGGCACTGAAGCTTTCTTT.

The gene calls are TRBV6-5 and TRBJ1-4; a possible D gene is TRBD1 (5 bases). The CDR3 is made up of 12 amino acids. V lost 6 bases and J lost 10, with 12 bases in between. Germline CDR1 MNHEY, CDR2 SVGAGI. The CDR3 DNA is TGTGCCAGCAGATGGGGGGATGGAAAACTGTTTTTT. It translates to CASRWGDGKLFF.

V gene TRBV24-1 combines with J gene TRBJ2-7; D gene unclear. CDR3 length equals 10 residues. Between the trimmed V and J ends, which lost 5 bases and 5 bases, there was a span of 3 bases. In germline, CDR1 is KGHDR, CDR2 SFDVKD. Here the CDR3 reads CATSGNEQYF. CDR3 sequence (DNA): TGTGCCACCAGTGGTAACGAGCAGTACTTC.

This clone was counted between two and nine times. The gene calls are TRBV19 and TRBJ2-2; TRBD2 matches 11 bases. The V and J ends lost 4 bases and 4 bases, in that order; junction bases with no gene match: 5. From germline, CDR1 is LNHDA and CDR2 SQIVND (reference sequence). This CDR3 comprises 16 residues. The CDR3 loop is CASSRLAGGSTGELFF. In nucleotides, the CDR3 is TGTGCCAGTAGTAGGTTAGCGGGAGGGAGCACCGGGGAGCTGTTTTTT.

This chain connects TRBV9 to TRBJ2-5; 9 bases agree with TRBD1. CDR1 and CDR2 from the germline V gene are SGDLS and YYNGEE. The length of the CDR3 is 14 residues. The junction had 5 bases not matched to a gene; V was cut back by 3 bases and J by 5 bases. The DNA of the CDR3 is TGTGCCAGCAGCGCCGGGACAGGGCACGAGACCCAGTACTTC. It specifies CASSAGTGHETQYF.

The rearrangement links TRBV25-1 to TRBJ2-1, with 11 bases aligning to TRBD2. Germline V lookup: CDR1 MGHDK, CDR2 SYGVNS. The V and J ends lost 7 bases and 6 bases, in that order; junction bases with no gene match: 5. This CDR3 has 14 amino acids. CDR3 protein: CASTGTSGPNEQFF. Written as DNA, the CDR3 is TGTGCCAGCACCGGGACTAGCGGTCCCAATGAGCAGTTCTTC.

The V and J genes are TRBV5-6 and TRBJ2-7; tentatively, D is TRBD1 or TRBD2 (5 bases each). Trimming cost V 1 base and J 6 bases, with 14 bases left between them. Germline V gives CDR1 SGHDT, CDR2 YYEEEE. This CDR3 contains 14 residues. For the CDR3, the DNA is TGTGCCAGCAGCTTGCAGGGAGTGACTCTCGAGCAGTACTTC. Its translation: CASSLQGVTLEQYF.

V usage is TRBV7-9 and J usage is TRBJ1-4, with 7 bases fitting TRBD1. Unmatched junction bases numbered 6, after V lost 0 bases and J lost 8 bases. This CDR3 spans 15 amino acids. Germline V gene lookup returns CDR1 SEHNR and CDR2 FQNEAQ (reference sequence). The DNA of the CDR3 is TGTGCCAGCAGCTTAGCCGACAGGGCTCAGGAAAAACTGTTTTTT. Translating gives CASSLADRAQEKLFF.

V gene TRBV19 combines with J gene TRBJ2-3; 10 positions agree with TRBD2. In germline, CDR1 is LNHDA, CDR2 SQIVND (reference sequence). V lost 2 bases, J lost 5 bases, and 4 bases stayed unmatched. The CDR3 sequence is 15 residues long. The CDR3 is CASSILAGVGDTQYF. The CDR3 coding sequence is TGTGCCAGTAGTATACTAGCGGGAGTGGGAGATACGCAGTATTTT.

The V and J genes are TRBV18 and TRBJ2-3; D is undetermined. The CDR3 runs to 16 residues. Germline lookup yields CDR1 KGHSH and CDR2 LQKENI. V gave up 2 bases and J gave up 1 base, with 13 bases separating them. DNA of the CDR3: TGTGCCAGCTCACCATATTGGGGAACGGGCACAGATACGCAGTATTTT. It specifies CASSPYWGTGTDTQYF.

CDR3 in DNA: TGTGCCAGCAGCCAAGATCGAGCGGGGGTAGCCAAAAACATTCAGTACTTC. Translated, it gives CASSQDRAGVAKNIQYF. V usage is TRBV4-2 and J usage is TRBJ2-4; TRBD2 matches at 8 bases. The J segment lost 0 bases and the V segment lost 0 bases, leaving 4 bases of the junction unmatched. This CDR3 comprises 17 residues. CDR1 is LGHNA, CDR2 YNFKEQ, per germline.

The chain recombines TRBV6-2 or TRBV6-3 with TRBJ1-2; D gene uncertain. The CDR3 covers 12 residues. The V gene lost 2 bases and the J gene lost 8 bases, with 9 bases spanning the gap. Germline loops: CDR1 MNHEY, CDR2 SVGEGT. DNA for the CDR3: TGTGCCAGCAGTTACGGAGCAGGCGGCTACACCTTC. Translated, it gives CASSYGAGGYTF.

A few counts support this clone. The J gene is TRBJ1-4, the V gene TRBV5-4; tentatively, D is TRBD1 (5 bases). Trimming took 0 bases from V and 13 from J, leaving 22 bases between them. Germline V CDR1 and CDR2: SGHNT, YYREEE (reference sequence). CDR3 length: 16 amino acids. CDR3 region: CASSLEADVGGAGLFF. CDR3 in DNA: TGTGCCAGCAGCTTGGAGGCGGACGTTGGGGGTGCGGGACTGTTTTTT.

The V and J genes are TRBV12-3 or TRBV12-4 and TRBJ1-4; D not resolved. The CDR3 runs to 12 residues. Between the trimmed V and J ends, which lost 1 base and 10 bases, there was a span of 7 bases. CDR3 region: CASSLGEGKLFF. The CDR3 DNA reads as TGTGCCAGCAGTTTAGGAGAGGGAAAACTGTTTTTT.

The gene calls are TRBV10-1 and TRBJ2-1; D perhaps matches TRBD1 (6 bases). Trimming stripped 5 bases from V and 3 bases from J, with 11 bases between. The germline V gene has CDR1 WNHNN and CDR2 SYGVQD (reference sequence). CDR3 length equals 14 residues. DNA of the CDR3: TGCGCCAGCAGTCCGGGACAAGACTACAATGAGCAGTTCTTC. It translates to CASSPGQDYNEQFF.

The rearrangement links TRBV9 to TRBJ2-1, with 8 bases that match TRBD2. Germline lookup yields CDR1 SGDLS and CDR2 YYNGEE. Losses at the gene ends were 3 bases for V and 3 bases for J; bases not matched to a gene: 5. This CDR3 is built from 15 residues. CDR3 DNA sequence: TGTGCCAGCAGCGCGTCGGGGGGGCTCTACAATGAGCAGTTCTTC. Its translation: CASSASGGLYNEQFF.

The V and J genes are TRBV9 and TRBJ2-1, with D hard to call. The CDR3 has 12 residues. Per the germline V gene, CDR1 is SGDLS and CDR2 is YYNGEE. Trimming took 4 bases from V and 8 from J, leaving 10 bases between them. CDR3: CASSFRGDEQFF. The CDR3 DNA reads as TGTGCCAGCAGCTTCCGAGGCGATGAGCAGTTCTTC.

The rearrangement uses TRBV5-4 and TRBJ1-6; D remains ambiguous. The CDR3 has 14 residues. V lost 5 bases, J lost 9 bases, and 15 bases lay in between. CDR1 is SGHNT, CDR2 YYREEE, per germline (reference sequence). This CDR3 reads CASRLPVDGSPLHF. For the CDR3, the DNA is TGTGCCAGCAGATTGCCCGTAGATGGTTCACCCCTCCACTTT.

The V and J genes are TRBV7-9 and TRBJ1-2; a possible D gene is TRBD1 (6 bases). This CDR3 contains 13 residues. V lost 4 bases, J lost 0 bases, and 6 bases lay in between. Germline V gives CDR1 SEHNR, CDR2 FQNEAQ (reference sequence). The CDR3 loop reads CASSWTANYGYTF. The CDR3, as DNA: TGTGCCAGCAGCTGGACAGCTAACTATGGCTACACCTTC. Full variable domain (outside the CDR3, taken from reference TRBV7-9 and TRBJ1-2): DTGVSQNPRHKITKRGQNVTFRCDPISEHNRLYWYRQTLGQGPEFLTYFQNEAQLEKSRLLSDRFSAERPKGSFSTLEIQRTEQGDSAMYLCASSWTANYGYTFGSGTRLTVV.

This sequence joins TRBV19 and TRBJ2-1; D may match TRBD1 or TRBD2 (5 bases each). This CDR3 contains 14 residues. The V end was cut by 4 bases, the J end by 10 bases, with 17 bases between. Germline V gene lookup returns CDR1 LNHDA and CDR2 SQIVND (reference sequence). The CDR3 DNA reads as TGTGCCAGTAGTACATCCGTGCGAGGGGTCGAGCAGTTCTTC. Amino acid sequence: CASSTSVRGVEQFF.

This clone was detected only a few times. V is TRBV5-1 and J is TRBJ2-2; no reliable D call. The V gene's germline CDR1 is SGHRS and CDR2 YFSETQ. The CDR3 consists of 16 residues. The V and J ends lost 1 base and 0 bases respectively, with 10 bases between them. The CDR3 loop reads CASSLLGTANTGELFF. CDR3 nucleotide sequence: TGCGCCAGCAGCTTGTTGGGCACCGCGAACACCGGGGAGCTGTTTTTT. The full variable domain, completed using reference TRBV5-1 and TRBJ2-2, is KAGVTQTPRYLIKTRGQQVTLSCSPISGHRSVSWYQQTPGQGLQFLFEYFSETQRNKGNFPGRFSGRQFSNSRSEMNVSTLELGDSALYLCASSLLGTANTGELFFGEGSRLTVL.

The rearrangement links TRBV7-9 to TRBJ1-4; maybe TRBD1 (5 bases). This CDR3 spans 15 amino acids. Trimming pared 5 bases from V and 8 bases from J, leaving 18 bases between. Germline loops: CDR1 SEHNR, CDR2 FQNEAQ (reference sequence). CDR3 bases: TGTGCCAGCAGCCTCTACGGGACCGTAGAGGAAAAACTGTTTTTT. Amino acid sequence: CASSLYGTVEEKLFF.

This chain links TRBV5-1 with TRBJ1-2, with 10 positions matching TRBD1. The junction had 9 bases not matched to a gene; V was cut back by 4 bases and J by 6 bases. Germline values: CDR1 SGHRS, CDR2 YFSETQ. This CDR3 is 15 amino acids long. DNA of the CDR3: TGCGCCAGCAGCCCCCAGGACAGGGGGTACCATGGCTACACCTTC. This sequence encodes CASSPQDRGYHGYTF.

This chain's CDR3 is CASTSTEAFF. The CDR3 nucleotides are TGTGCCAGCACGAGCACTGAAGCTTTCTTT. This chain links TRBV2 with TRBJ1-1; D not resolved. Per the germline V gene, CDR1 is SNHLY and CDR2 is FYNNEI. CDR3 size: 10 residues. Trimming cost V 7 bases and J 4 bases, with 4 bases left between them.